This T cell receptor beta chain was identified during a study of cytomegalovirus exposure and HLA in healthy donors. Points from the study as a whole: CMV serostatus was the only immune exposure information that was available. While the bulk of TCR sequences proved rare, some public TCRs turned up in many donors. A later analysis appeared to link common viral pathogens to several of the most significant clusters.

Vbeta (60) and Jbeta (13) primers were used in the PCR. Using immunoSEQ multiplex PCR, the repertoire was profiled, and TCRdb retains in-frame clones only, with some absent. The repertoire includes tens of thousands of clones, around four fifths of them detected once, and about 4.8% sits in the top ten. Deletions cut 6 bases from V and 4 bases from J, with 17 bases between. Germline V lookup: CDR1 SGHNT, CDR2 YYREEE (reference sequence). The CDR3 has 14 residues. As regards this clone: Its antigen is still unknown.

This receptor was taken from a male donor in good health and CMV-seropositive. The chain combines TRBV5-4 with TRBJ2-7; weak D call: TRBD1 (6 bases). The sample comprised PBMCs. The CDR3 sequence: CASTRDNSLYEQYF. The CDR3 region has the DNA TGTGCCAGCACCCGGGACAACTCTTTGTACGAGCAGTACTTC. The complete variable domain, with remaining parts taken from reference TRBV5-4 and TRBJ2-7, reads ETGVTQSPTHLIKTRGQQVTLRCSSQSGHNTVSWYQQALGQGPQFIFQYYREEENGRGNFPPRFSGLQFPNYSSELNVNALELDDSALYLCASTRDNSLYEQYFGPGTRLTVT.